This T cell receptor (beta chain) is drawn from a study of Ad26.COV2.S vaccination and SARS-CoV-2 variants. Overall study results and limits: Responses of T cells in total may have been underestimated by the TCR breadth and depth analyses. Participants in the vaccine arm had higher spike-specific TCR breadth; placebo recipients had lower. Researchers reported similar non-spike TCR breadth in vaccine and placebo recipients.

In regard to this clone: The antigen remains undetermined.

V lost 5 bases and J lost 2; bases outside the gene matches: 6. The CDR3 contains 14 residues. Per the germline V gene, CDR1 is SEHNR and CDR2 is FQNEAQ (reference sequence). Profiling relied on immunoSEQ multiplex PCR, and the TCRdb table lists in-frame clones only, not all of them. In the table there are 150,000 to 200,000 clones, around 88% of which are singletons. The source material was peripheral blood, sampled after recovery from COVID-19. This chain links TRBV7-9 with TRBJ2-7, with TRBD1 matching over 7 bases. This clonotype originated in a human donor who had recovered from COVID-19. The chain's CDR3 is CASSPRDSAYEQYF. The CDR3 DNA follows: TGTGCCAGCAGCCCCCGGGACAGCGCCTACGAGCAGTACTTC.